This paragraph reports one T cell receptor (beta chain). It is likely a read error, because the conserved phenylalanine at the end of the CDR3 is missing. The DNA is omitted, as the CDR3 cannot be located on it reliably, and the CDR3 follows TCRdb's listing. The germline V gene has CDR1 LGHNA and CDR2 YNFKEQ. The length of the CDR3 is 9 amino acids, counting both ends. This entry comes from a study of tumor-infiltrating lymphocytes in oesophageal squamous cell carcinoma. TCRdb fed the PCR reads into MiXCR, producing one record per CDR3 protein. This table holds approximately 15,000 distinct CDR3 sequences, roughly 55% found once.

This receptor was obtained from a male donor with esophageal squamous cell carcinoma. The chain couples TRBV4-2 to TRBJ2-1; the table assigns TRBD2, which was not confirmed against the DNA. The sequenced sample was esophageal tumor tissue. CDR3 region: CASSQDSRR.